The T cell receptor beta chain described here comes from a study of monozygotic twins with inflammatory bowel disease. Study-wide results and caveats: The data gave no support to a single strong IBD-associated signal or clonotype.

Worth noting for this clonotype: Its antigen is unknown.

Investigators pulled total RNA out of whole blood and did not sort T cells. CDR3 length: 15 amino acids. CDR1 and CDR2 from the germline V gene are SGHRS and YFSETQ. One entry per CDR3 protein, without DNA, is what TCRdb gives after re-calling the 5' RACE reads. The repertoire table contains fewer than 150,000 distinct CDR3 sequences. This chain connects TRBV5-1 to TRBJ2-1; TCRdb's assignment of TRBD1 cannot be checked, as there is no DNA. This receptor was identified in a human donor with ulcerative colitis or Crohn's disease, or a healthy co-twin of an affected twin (not recorded which). Sequenced input: blood. The CDR3 loop is CASRAGTGSYNEQFF.